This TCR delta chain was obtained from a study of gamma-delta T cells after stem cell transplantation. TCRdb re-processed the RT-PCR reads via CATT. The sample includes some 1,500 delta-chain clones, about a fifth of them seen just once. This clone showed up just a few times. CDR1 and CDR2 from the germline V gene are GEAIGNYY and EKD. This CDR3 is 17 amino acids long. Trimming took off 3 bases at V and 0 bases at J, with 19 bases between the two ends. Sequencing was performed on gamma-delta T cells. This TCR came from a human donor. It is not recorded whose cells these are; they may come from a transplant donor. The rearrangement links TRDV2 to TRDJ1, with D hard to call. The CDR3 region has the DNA TGTGCCTGTGACCGTCTCCCCGAAGTCGTTTACACCGATAAACTCATCTTT. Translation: CACDRLPEVVYTDKLIF.